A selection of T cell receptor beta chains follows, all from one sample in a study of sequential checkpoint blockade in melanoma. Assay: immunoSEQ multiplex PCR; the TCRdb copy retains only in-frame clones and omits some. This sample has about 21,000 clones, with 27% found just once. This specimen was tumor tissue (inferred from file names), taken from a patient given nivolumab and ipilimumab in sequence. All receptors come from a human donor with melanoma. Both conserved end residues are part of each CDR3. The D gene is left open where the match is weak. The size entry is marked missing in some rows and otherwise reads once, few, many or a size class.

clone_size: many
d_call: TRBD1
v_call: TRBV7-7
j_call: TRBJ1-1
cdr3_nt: TGTGCCAGCAGCCAGGACAGGGGGAACACTGAAGCTTTCTTT
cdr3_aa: CASSQDRGNTEAFF

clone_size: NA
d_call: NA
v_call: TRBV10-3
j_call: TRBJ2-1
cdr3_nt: TGTGCCATCAGTGAGTCTTTCGGGGGCGCTGAGCAGTTCTTC
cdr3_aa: CAISESFGGAEQFF

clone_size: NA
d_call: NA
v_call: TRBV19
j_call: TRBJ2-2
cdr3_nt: TGTGCCAGTAGTATGACGGCCTTGAACACCGGGGAGCTGTTTTTT
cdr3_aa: CASSMTALNTGELFF

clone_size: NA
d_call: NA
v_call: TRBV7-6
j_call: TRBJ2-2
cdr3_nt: TGTGCTAGCAGCTTGGACCCAGGGACCGGGGAGCTGTTTTTT
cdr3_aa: CASSLDPGTGELFF

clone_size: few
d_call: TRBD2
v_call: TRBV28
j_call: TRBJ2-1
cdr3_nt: TGTGCCAGCACCGGGGGGGGAGCCAATGAGCAGTTCTTC
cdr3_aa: CASTGGGANEQFF

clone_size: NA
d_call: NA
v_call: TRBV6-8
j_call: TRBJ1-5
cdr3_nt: TGTGCCAGCAGTGGGGCGGGTCAGCCCCAGCATTTT
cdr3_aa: CASSGAGQPQHF

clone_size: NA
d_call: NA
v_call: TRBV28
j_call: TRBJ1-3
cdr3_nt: TGTGCCACCGTTCAGAGCTCTGGAAACACCATATATTTT
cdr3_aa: CATVQSSGNTIYF

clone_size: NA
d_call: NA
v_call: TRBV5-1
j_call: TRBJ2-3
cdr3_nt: TGCGCCAGCAGCCTGGAGGATCCTCGCACAGATACGCAGTATTTT
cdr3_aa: CASSLEDPRTDTQYF

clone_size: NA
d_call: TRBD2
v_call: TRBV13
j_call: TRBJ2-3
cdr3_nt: TGTGCCAGAAGAAAGCTAGCGGGGGGGCCAGATACGCAGTATTTT
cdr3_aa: CARRKLAGGPDTQYF

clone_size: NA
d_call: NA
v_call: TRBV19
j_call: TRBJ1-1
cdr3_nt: TGTGCCAGTATCAAGGACAGATTGAACACTGAAGCTTTCTTT
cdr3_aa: CASIKDRLNTEAFF

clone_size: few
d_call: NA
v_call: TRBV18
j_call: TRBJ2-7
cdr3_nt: TGTGCCAGCTCAAGTCTAGAGAAGGCCTACGAGCAGTACTTC
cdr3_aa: CASSSLEKAYEQYF

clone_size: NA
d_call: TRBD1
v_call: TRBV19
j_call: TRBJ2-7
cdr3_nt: TGTGCCAGTAGGCCGGGACAGGGAACCGAGCAGTACTTC
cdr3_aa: CASRPGQGTEQYF

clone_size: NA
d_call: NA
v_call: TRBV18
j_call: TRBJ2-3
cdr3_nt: TGTGCCAGCTCACCACCAATCTCAGGGGATACGCAGTATTTT
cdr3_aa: CASSPPISGDTQYF

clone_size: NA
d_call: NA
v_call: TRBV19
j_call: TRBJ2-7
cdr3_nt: TGTGCCAGTAGTGGAGTGCGGGGAAGCGTTTACGAGCAGTACTTC
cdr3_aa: CASSGVRGSVYEQYF

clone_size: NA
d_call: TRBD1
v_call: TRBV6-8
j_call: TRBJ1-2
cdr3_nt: TGTGCCATCAGTCAAAGGACAGGGGAGGACTATGGCTACACCTTC
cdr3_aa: CAISQRTGEDYGYTF

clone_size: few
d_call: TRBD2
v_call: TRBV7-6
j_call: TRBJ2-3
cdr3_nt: TGTGCCAGCAGCACTAGCGGGGGGGCCCCCTCGGCAGATACGCAGTATTTT
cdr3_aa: CASSTSGGAPSADTQYF

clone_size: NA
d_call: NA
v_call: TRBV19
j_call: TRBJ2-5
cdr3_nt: TGTGCCAGCCGGCTCGAAGAGACCCAGTACTTC
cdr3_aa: CASRLEETQYF

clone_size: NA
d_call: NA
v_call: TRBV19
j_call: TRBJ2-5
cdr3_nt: TGTGCCAGTAGTGGTGGGTGGCAAGAGACCCAGTACTTC
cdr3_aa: CASSGGWQETQYF

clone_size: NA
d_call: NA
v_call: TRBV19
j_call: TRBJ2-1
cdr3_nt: TGTGCCAGTAGTCCCGGAGGGGGGGGCCTCTACAATGAGCAGTTCTTC
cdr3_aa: CASSPGGGGLYNEQFF

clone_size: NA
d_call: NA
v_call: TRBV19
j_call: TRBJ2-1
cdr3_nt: TGTGCCAGTTCCCTCCAGGACGGCTCCTACAATGAGCAGTTCTTC
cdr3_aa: CASSLQDGSYNEQFF